This T cell receptor beta chain was captured by sequencing in a study of CD8 T cells in Susac syndrome. High-throughput TCR beta sequencing covered peripheral CD8+ and CD4+ T cells. This CDR3 contains 13 residues. Germline CDR1 is GTSNPN and CDR2 is SVGIG (reference sequence). V was clipped by 8 bases and J by 2 bases; unmatched bases: 8. About this clonotype itself: Its antigen is not identified.

RNA amounts of about 0.45 to 1 ug underwent reverse transcription with random hexamers. Amplification of TCR beta CDR3 used immunoSEQ multiplex PCR across 54 Vbeta and 13 Jbeta. TCRdb re-analysed the immunoSEQ multiplex PCR reads in MiXCR, keeping a single row per CDR3 protein. Of approximately 190,000 distinct CDR3 sequences in the sample, roughly 95% were seen once. Overall study findings and caveats: It was acknowledged in the study that the number of individuals who were included in its TCR sequencing and HLA analysis was relatively small. Where Susac syndrome CD4+ T cell repertoires were concerned, no clonal expansion was evident.

The V call is TRBV30, the J call TRBJ2-5; 7 positions match TRBD1. The sequenced material came from CD4+ T cells from PBMCs. The receptor comes from a human donor with Susac syndrome. CDR3 residues: CARTDREQETQYF. As DNA, the CDR3 is TGTGCCAGAACTGACAGGGAGCAAGAGACCCAGTACTTC.